What follows is one T cell receptor beta chain and its context. The data originate from a study of blood T cell repertoires in COVID-19. Produced via immunoSEQ multiplex PCR; TCRdb's table is partial and in-frame only. The sample contains 360,000 or so clones, 85% to 90% of which appear only once. Researchers sorted participants into cohorts using their self-reported clinical history. The CDR3 spans 15 residues. V was cut by 1 base and J by 4 bases, with 11 bases left in between. Germline V gene sequence: CDR1 SGHRS, CDR2 YFSETQ. The chain is built from TRBV5-1 and TRBJ2-2, with a possible D match to TRBD2 (6 bases). The sequence derives from a woman aged 25-40 years who had been exposed to COVID-19. Sequences were obtained from PBMCs or T cells enriched from blood (not recorded which). The CDR3 DNA reads TGCGCCAGCAGCTTGAGTAGCGGTCCCACCGGGGAGCTGTTTTTT. Its protein is CASSLSSGPTGELFF.